Sequencing of this TCR beta chain was carried out in a study of cytomegalovirus exposure and HLA in healthy donors. Looked up from germline, CDR1 is MNHEY and CDR2 is SMNVEV (reference sequence). This CDR3 is 13 amino acids long. Trimming shortened V by 8 bases and J by 5 bases, and 13 bases separated the two germline ends. This clone has just one count. An approximately 130-subject validation cohort, separate from the 666-subject first cohort, supplied the donors. This table comes from immunoSEQ multiplex PCR, and its TCRdb copy is limited to in-frame clones, with some not included. The sample holds some 340,000 clones, about 90% seen once.

The TCR sequence derives from a woman aged 30 to 39 in good health and CMV-seropositive. The sequencing input was PBMCs. This rearrangement joins TRBV27 to TRBJ2-1; D possibly corresponds to TRBD2 (6 bases). The CDR3 coding sequence is TGTGCCAGCGGAACGGGACTCGACAATGAGCAGTTCTTC. It codes for CASGTGLDNEQFF.